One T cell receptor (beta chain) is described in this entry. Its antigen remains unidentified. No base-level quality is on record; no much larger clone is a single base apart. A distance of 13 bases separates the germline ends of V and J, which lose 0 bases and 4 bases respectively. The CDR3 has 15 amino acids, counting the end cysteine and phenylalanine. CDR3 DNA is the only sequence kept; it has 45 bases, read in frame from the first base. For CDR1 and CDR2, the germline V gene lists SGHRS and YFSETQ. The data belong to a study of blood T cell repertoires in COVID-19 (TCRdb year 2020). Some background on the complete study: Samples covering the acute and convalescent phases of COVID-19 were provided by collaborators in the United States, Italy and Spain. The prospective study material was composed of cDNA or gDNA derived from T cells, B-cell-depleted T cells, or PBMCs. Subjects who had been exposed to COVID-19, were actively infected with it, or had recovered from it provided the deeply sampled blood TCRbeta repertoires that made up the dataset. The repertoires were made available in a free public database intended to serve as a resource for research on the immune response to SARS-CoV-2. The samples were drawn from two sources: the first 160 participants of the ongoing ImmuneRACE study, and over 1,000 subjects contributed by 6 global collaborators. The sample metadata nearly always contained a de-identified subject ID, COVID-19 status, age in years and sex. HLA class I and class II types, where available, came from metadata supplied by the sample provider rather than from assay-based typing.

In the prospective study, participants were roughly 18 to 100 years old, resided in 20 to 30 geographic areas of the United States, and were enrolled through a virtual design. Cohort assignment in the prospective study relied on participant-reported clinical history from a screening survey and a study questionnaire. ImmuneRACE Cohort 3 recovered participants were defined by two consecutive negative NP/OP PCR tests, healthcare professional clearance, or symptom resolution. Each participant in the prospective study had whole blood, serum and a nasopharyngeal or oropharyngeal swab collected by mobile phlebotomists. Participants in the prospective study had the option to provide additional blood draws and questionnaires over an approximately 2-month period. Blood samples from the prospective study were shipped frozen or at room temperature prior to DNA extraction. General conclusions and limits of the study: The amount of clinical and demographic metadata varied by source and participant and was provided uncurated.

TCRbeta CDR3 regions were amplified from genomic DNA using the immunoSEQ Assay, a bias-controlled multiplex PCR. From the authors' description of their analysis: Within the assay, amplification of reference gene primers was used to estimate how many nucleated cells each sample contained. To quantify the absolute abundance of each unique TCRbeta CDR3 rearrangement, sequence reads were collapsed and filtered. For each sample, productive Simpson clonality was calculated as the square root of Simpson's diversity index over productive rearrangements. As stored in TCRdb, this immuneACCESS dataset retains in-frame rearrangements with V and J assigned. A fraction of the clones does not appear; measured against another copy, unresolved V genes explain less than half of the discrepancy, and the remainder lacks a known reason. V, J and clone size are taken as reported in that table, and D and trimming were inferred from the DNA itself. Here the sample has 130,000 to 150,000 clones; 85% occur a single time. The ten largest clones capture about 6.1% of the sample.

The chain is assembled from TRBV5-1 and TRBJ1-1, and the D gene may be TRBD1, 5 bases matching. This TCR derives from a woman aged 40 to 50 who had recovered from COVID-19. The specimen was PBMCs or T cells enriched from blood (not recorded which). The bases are TGCGCCAGCAGCTTGGACGCATCCGGGGGCACTGAAGCTTTCTTT. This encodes CASSLDASGGTEAFF.